This T cell receptor beta chain was retrieved from a study of blood T cell repertoires in COVID-19. Study information: From the United States, Italy and Spain came samples of acute and convalescent COVID-19.

Here immunoSEQ multiplex PCR was the method, and the copy in TCRdb shows in-frame clones only, minus some. The data show over 100,000 clones, about 90% seen once. The CDR3 length is 14 residues. From germline, CDR1 is LGHNA and CDR2 YSLEER. V was cut by 4 bases and J by 6 bases, with 13 bases left in between. The material sequenced was peripheral blood. The TCR comes from a man in his fifties with active COVID-19. The chain carries TRBV4-3 and TRBJ2-1; tentative D call: TRBD1 (7 bases). The CDR3 DNA sequence: TGCGCCAGCAGCCCCGGAGGGGGCCTCAATGAGCAGTTCTTC. Translation: CASSPGGGLNEQFF.